This TCR beta chain was captured by sequencing in a study of identical twins. Germline V gene lookup returns CDR1 LGHDT and CDR2 YNNKEL (reference sequence). The CDR3 loop spans 13 amino acids. V was shortened by 1 base and J by 5 bases, with 8 bases between the two germline ends. Findings and caveats of the study: In cord blood, abundant beta clonotypes had fewer insertions; memory showed no trend. Invariant cells of the MAIT and iNKT types might have partly distorted the zero-insertion analyses.

TCRdb reanalysed the 5' RACE reads using MiXCR and keeps one entry per CDR3 protein. The table includes about 450,000 distinct CDR3 sequences, 15% to 20% detected once. Among all donors, each was a healthy Caucasian. About this clonotype: Antigen specificity is unknown.

V and J are TRBV3-1 and TRBJ2-5; no reliable D call. The source is a man in his forties or fifties in good health. The sample consisted of naive T cells sorted from blood. The CDR3: CASSQGSVETQYF. The CDR3, as DNA: TGTGCCAGCAGCCAAGGGTCAGTGGAGACCCAGTACTTC.